These 7 T cell receptor beta chains were sequenced from one sample in a study of cytomegalovirus exposure and HLA in healthy donors. Both 60 Vbeta primers and 13 Jbeta primers went into the PCR. The data were produced by immunoSEQ multiplex PCR, yet TCRdb's version contains in-frame clones alone and is incomplete. The sample has roughly 120,000 clones; the top ten hold around 3.6%. Specimen: PBMCs. These receptor sequences come from a man aged 18 to 30 in good health and CMV-seronegative.

The J gene is TRBJ1-6, the V gene TRBV27, with a weak D call TRBD1 (5 bases). Per the germline V gene, CDR1 is MNHEY and CDR2 is SMNVEV (reference sequence). The CDR3 length is 15 residues. Trimming took off 4 bases at V and 3 bases at J, with 10 bases between the two ends. For the CDR3, the DNA is TGTGCCAGCAGTTCCGACAGCTTCTATAATTCACCCCTCCACTTT. This translates into CASSSDSFYNSPLHF.

The chain recombines TRBV5-1 with TRBJ2-7; TRBD1 matches 9 bases. The germline V gene has CDR1 SGHRS and CDR2 YFSETQ. This CDR3 comprises 13 residues. The J segment lost 5 bases and the V segment lost 0 bases, leaving 0 bases of the junction unmatched. Here the CDR3 reads CASSLGQGDEQYF. CDR3 in DNA: TGCGCCAGCAGCTTGGGACAGGGGGACGAGCAGTACTTC.

This chain connects TRBV5-1 to TRBJ1-3, with 9 positions matching TRBD1. Trimming removed 1 base from V and 0 bases from J; junction bases left unmatched: 2. The CDR3 totals 16 residues. Germline V gene data show CDR1 as SGHRS and CDR2 as YFSETQ. CDR3 DNA sequence: TGCGCCAGCAGCTTGTGGGGACAGGGCTCTGGAAACACCATATATTTT. Protein: CASSLWGQGSGNTIYF.

Concerning this clone itself: Other nucleotide sequences from this sample produce the same CDR3. The chain couples TRBV18 to TRBJ2-7, with TRBD2 matching 7 bases. This CDR3 spans 17 amino acids. Germline CDR1 reads KGHSH; CDR2 reads LQKENI. V was pared by 6 bases and J by 0 bases, with 14 bases of the junction left unmatched. The DNA for the CDR3 is TGTGCCAGCTCCACCAGGTCGGGGGGATCAAGCTCCTACGAGCAGTACTTC. This gives the protein CASSTRSGGSSSYEQYF.

This sequence joins TRBV5-1 and TRBJ2-1; no clear D gene. Deletions cut 6 bases from V and 7 bases from J, with 11 bases between. CDR3 length: 12 amino acids. Germline CDR1 and CDR2: SGHRS and YFSETQ. DNA of the CDR3: TGCGCCAGCATAAGGAGTGTTAATGAGCAGTTCTTC. It translates to CASIRSVNEQFF. The entire variable domain, with the rest obtained from reference TRBV5-1 and TRBJ2-1, is as follows: KAGVTQTPRYLIKTRGQQVTLSCSPISGHRSVSWYQQTPGQGLQFLFEYFSETQRNKGNFPGRFSGRQFSNSRSEMNVSTLELGDSALYLCASIRSVNEQFFGPGTRLTVL.

This rearrangement joins TRBV6-1 to TRBJ2-1, with 7 bases lining up with TRBD1. This CDR3 contains 14 residues. CDR1 MNHNS and CDR2 SASEGT come from the germline V gene. V shed 6 bases, J shed 3 bases, and the junction held 5 bases outside the gene matches. The CDR3 nucleotides read TGTGCCAGCAGGACCGGGACAGACTACAATGAGCAGTTCTTC. It specifies CASRTGTDYNEQFF.

Remarks on this clone: The same CDR3 can be traced to other DNA sequences in this sample. The J gene is TRBJ2-5, the V gene TRBV2; 10 nucleotides align to TRBD1. The J call is in doubt because the DNA end fits TRBJ2-7 better. Germline CDR1 SNHLY, CDR2 FYNNEI. This CDR3 contains 14 residues. For the CDR3, the DNA is TGTGCCAGCAGCCGGACAGGGGGAAGCTACGAGCAGTACTTC. Encoded protein: CASSRTGGSYEQYF.